This paragraph covers one T cell receptor beta chain sequence. This entry belongs to a study of blood T cell repertoires in COVID-19. Some clones are missing from TCRdb's copy, which holds only in-frame ones; the method was immunoSEQ multiplex PCR. The table has 200,000 to 250,000 clones, approximately 88% seen once. The CDR3 runs to 15 residues. Germline lookup yields CDR1 SGHNT and CDR2 YENEEA. Trimming at V came to 5 bases and at J to 1 base, leaving 7 bases not matched to a gene. The chain carries TRBV11-3 and TRBJ1-1, with 7 bases fitting TRBD1. Sequenced: PBMCs or T cells enriched from blood (not recorded which). This receptor was identified in a man aged 18 to 35 with acute COVID-19. The CDR3 nucleotides read TGTGCCAGCAGCGGAAGGACAGGACCGAACACTGAAGCTTTCTTT. It codes for CASSGRTGPNTEAFF.